Each of the 20 T cell receptor beta chains below was sequenced from the same sample in a study of naive and memory T cell subsets. Ligated cDNA underwent four rounds of PCR with nested alpha and beta constant region primers and SP2. Each CDR3 protein is one row after TCRdb ran MiXCR on the UMI-ligation and nested PCR reads. The sample contains more than 20,000 distinct CDR3 sequences, roughly 5.2% of which appear only once. A UMI-containing oligonucleotide was joined by 3' ligation to the TCR cDNA template. Sequenced material: blood. The receptors here all came from an adult in good health.

The CDR3 here is CASSPPSTAANYGYTF. CDR3 bases: TGTGCCAGCAGCCCCCCGAGCACCGCAGCTAACTATGGCTACACCTTC. This rearrangement joins TRBV13 to TRBJ1-2; D is unclear. V lost 5 bases, J lost 0 bases, and 16 bases lay in between. The V gene's germline CDR1 is PRHDT and CDR2 FYEKMQ (reference sequence). The CDR3 length is 16 residues.

This clonotype was detected ten times or more. The chain is built from TRBV6-2 or TRBV6-3 and TRBJ2-1, with 10 bases identical to TRBD2. The CDR3 contains 17 residues. V dropped 0 bases and J dropped 9; count of bases not matched to a gene: 11. Germline assignment: CDR1 MNHEY and CDR2 SVGEGT. CDR3 in amino acids: CASSYSRSGRAGSEQFF. The CDR3 DNA reads TGTGCCAGCAGTTACTCAAGAAGCGGGAGGGCCGGGAGTGAGCAGTTCTTC.

This rearrangement joins TRBV5-1 to TRBJ2-2; 11 nucleotides match TRBD1. Germline lookup yields CDR1 SGHRS and CDR2 YFSETQ. The CDR3 length is 19 residues. Losses at the gene ends were 4 bases for V and 3 bases for J; bases not matched to a gene: 14. The CDR3 protein is CASSPRTGGRVSDTGELFF. Written as DNA, the CDR3 is TGCGCCAGCAGCCCTAGGACAGGGGGCAGGGTATCGGACACCGGGGAGCTGTTTTTT.

This clonotype was picked up many times. The chain has TRBV18 and TRBJ1-4, with a tentative D call TRBD1 (5 bases). The germline V gene has CDR1 KGHSH and CDR2 LQKENI. There are 16 residues in the CDR3. The ends were cut back, 3 bases at V and 0 bases at J, with 11 bases in the middle. CDR3 nucleotide sequence: TGTGCCAGCTCACCTACCGGGGCACCAACTAATGAAAAACTGTTTTTT. This gives the protein CASSPTGAPTNEKLFF.

This clonotype occurred many times. The genes are TRBV7-2 and TRBJ2-3; 10 nucleotides align to TRBD1. The CDR3 has 14 amino acids. Germline V gene sequence: CDR1 SGHTA, CDR2 FQGNSA. V trimming: 5 bases; J trimming: 6 bases; junction bases outside the gene matches: 5. The CDR3 DNA follows: TGTGCCAGCAGCACTGGGACAGGGGACGATACGCAGTATTTT. This translates into CASSTGTGDDTQYF.

This chain connects TRBV11-2 to TRBJ2-7; the D is unclear. Between the trimmed V and J ends, which lost 2 bases and 1 base, there was a span of 6 bases. Germline V gene sequence: CDR1 SGHAT, CDR2 FQNNGV. CDR3 length equals 13 residues. CDR3 region: CASSLLRSYEQYF. The DNA for the CDR3 is TGTGCCAGCAGCTTATTACGGTCCTACGAGCAGTACTTC.

Many counts were recorded for this clonotype. This sequence joins TRBV6-5 and TRBJ2-1, with 7 bases aligning to TRBD2. Germline V gene data show CDR1 as MNHEY and CDR2 as SVGAGI. V dropped 3 bases and J dropped 9; count of bases not matched to a gene: 11. The CDR3 totals 15 residues. Here the CDR3 DNA reads TGTGCCAGCAGTTATGGACTAGTGGGCTACGGTGAGCAGTTCTTC. It encodes CASSYGLVGYGEQFF.

This clonotype was seen at least ten times. J is TRBJ1-2 and V is TRBV29-1; 10 bases agree with TRBD1. The CDR3 loop spans 18 amino acids. The V and J ends lost 2 bases and 3 bases, in that order; junction bases with no gene match: 15. The germline gives CDR1 SQVTM, CDR2 ANQGSEA. CDR3 region: CSVEPLPGQGTVDYGYTF. The CDR3 nucleotides read TGCAGCGTTGAACCCTTACCGGGACAGGGGACTGTCGACTATGGCTACACCTTC.

This clonotype came up many times. CDR3 amino acids: CASSYRGLEGTDTQYF. CDR3 nucleotide sequence: TGTGCCAGCAGTTACCGCGGCTTGGAAGGCACAGATACGCAGTATTTT. J is TRBJ2-3 and V is TRBV6-2 or TRBV6-3; D is undetermined. With 2 bases removed from V and 1 base from J, the gap between germline ends came to 13 bases. CDR1 and CDR2 from the germline V gene are MNHEY and SVGEGT. The CDR3 extends over 16 amino acids.

This chain links TRBV27 with TRBJ2-3, with D uncertain. CDR3 length: 18 amino acids. Germline-derived CDR1 and CDR2 are MNHEY and SMNVEV (reference sequence). With 5 bases removed from V and 0 bases from J, the gap between germline ends came to 21 bases. CDR3 nucleotides: TGTGCCAGCAGTCCATTGCCAAGGGATAGGGCTAGCACAGATACGCAGTATTTT. It encodes CASSPLPRDRASTDTQYF.

The J gene is TRBJ2-7, the V gene TRBV20-1; no reliable D call. The germline V gene encodes CDR1 DFQATT and CDR2 SNEGSKA (reference sequence). V lost 5 bases and J lost 0, with 20 bases in between. The CDR3 has 16 amino acids. DNA for the CDR3: TGCAGTGCTTTACCCAGGCCAGGCGAGAGCTCCTACGAGCAGTACTTC. It encodes CSALPRPGESSYEQYF.

This clonotype has a count of ten or more. The chain has TRBV21-1 and TRBJ2-2; the table's D call TRBD1 went unverified against the DNA. TRBV21-1 is reported as a pseudogene. CDR3 length: 18 residues. As DNA, the CDR3 is TGTGCCAGCAGCAAAGTGGGGGCGCGGGACCAGGACACCGGGGAGCTGTTTTTT. Translating it yields CASSKVGARDQDTGELFF.

This clonotype has just a few counts. The junction departs from germline at one end; a sequencing error may be responsible. This chain uses TRBV27 with TRBJ1-2, with 8 bases identical to TRBD1. This CDR3 is built from 15 residues. CDR1 is MNHEY and CDR2 is SMNVEV in the germline V gene (reference sequence). The CDR3 DNA reads TGTGCCAGCAGTCCCAGGGACAGGCGGTACTATGGCGACACCTTC. Amino acids: CASSPRDRRYYGDTF.

In its sample, this clonotype was seen many times. The chain couples TRBV20-1 to TRBJ1-6, with 9 bases aligning to TRBD1. Germline CDR1 is DFQATT and CDR2 is SNEGSKA (reference sequence). The CDR3 is made up of 15 amino acids. The V and J ends lost 3 bases and 6 bases, in that order; junction bases with no gene match: 6. CDR3 in DNA: TGCAGTGCTAGCAGTTCGGACAGGGGTAATTCACCCCTCCACTTT. Encoded protein: CSASSSDRGNSPLHF.

This clonotype is medium-sized by share. CDR3 coding DNA: TGTGCCAGCAGTTTCGGTAGCGGGAGTCCCTCCTACAATGAGCAGTTCTTC. Residues: CASSFGSGSPSYNEQFF. This chain links TRBV6-5 with TRBJ2-1; 9 bases line up with TRBD2. Germline V lookup: CDR1 MNHEY, CDR2 SVGAGI. CDR3 length: 17 residues. The trim removed 4 bases at V and 0 bases at J, leaving 7 bases unmatched.

The chain joins TRBV5-4 to TRBJ2-3; the D gene is possibly TRBD1 (6 bases). CDR1 SGHNT and CDR2 YYREEE come from the germline V gene (reference sequence). The CDR3 has 12 amino acids. Trimming left V 7 bases short and J 2 bases short, with 8 bases between. The CDR3 nucleotides read TGTGCCAGCGAGGGGGACACAGATACGCAGTATTTT. Protein product: CASEGDTDTQYF.

This clonotype was found many times. The V and J genes are TRBV20-1 and TRBJ2-3; TRBD2 aligns across 11 bases. V gave up 3 bases and J gave up 4 bases; unmatched junction bases: 6. The CDR3 covers 15 residues. Germline V gives CDR1 DFQATT, CDR2 SNEGSKA (reference sequence). Here the CDR3 reads CSASGILAGADTQYF. The DNA of the CDR3 is TGCAGTGCTAGCGGTATACTAGCGGGAGCAGATACGCAGTATTTT.

This clonotype was counted many times. The V call is TRBV5-1, the J call TRBJ1-2; D gene unclear. Trimming shortened V by 1 base and J by 6 bases, and 10 bases separated the two germline ends. This CDR3 region has 13 residues. Germline-derived CDR1 and CDR2 are SGHRS and YFSETQ. The CDR3 loop is CASSLRQADGYTF. CDR3 nucleotide sequence: TGCGCCAGCAGCTTGCGGCAGGCGGATGGCTACACCTTC.

J is TRBJ2-3 and V is TRBV10-3, with TRBD2 identical over 15 bases. The trim removed 6 bases at V and 6 bases at J, leaving 7 bases unmatched. Germline V lookup: CDR1 ENHRY, CDR2 SYGVKD. The CDR3 runs to 16 residues. CDR3 bases: TGTGCCATCAGCTGGACTAGCGGGAGGGCAGGGGATACGCAGTATTTT. This codes for CAISWTSGRAGDTQYF.

This clonotype was counted at least ten times. This chain links TRBV7-6 with TRBJ1-4, with D perhaps matching TRBD1 (6 bases). The V gene's germline CDR1 is SGHVS and CDR2 FNYEAQ. The CDR3 length is 16 residues. Between the trimmed V and J ends, which lost 0 bases and 5 bases, there was a span of 13 bases. Here the CDR3 reads CASSLAGGGRNEKLFF. DNA for the CDR3: TGTGCCAGCAGCTTAGCCGGGGGGGGCCGGAATGAAAAACTGTTTTTT.